These 12 T cell receptor beta chains were sequenced from one sample in a study of identical twins. TCRdb re-derived calls from the 5' RACE reads in MiXCR, one entry per CDR3 protein. Of about 150,000 distinct CDR3 sequences detected, around 3.6% appear once; the ten largest clones hold 7% to 10%. The sequencing sample was made of memory T cells sorted from blood. The receptors shown here come from a man between 18 and 35 years old in good health.

This clonotype was detected ten times or more. The J gene is TRBJ1-2, the V gene TRBV27; unclear D gene. V lost 3 bases, J lost 5 bases, and 13 bases lay in between. Germline-derived CDR1 and CDR2 are MNHEY and SMNVEV (reference sequence). The length of the CDR3 is 14 residues. The CDR3 sequence: CASSLLGAGYGYTF. CDR3 sequence (DNA): TGTGCCAGCAGTTTGTTAGGAGCGGGTTATGGCTACACCTTC.

This clonotype was found many times. The CDR3 DNA follows: TGTGCCAGCAGCGCGTCGGGACTAGCGGGAGTTGATGAGCAGTTCTTC. Protein: CASSASGLAGVDEQFF. The J gene is TRBJ2-1, the V gene TRBV7-6, with 14 bases identical to TRBD2. Germline loops: CDR1 SGHVS, CDR2 FNYEAQ. Trimming took 5 bases from V and 8 from J; bases not matched to a gene: 8. The CDR3 consists of 16 residues.

Many counts were recorded for this clonotype. The chain couples TRBV12-3 or TRBV12-4 to TRBJ1-5; 7 bases are a match to TRBD1. The CDR3 covers 15 residues. Trimming removed 6 bases from V and 3 bases from J; junction bases left unmatched: 8. The CDR3, as DNA: TGTGCCAGCAGCCTCACAGGGGATATCAATCAGCCCCAGCATTTT. This sequence encodes CASSLTGDINQPQHF.

This clonotype was observed at least ten times. The V gene is TRBV20-1, the J gene TRBJ1-4, with D perhaps TRBD1 (5 bases). Germline lookup yields CDR1 DFQATT and CDR2 SNEGSKA (reference sequence). Trimming took 1 base from V and 6 from J, leaving 9 bases between them. This CDR3 has 13 amino acids. As DNA, the CDR3 is TGCAGTGCTAGAGTAGGGGCGTATGAAAAACTGTTTTTT. This encodes CSARVGAYEKLFF.

This clonotype was recorded many times. CDR3 sequence reads: CASSLVAGGTYGYTF. As DNA, the CDR3 is TGTGCCAGCAGTTTAGTGGCAGGGGGGACCTATGGCTACACCTTC. This chain uses TRBV12-3 or TRBV12-4 with TRBJ1-2; 7 bases line up with TRBD1. V shed 1 base and J 4 bases; nucleotides not matched to a gene: 6. CDR3 length: 15 residues.

This clonotype was picked up many times. V and J are TRBV15 and TRBJ2-1; the match to TRBD2 covers 13 bases. Per germline, CDR1 LNHNV and CDR2 YYDKDF (reference sequence). The CDR3 sequence is 16 residues long. The V and J ends lost 4 bases and 9 bases, in that order; junction bases with no gene match: 9. CDR3: CATSTGTSGNFAEQFF. The CDR3 coding sequence is TGTGCCACCAGCACCGGGACTAGCGGGAACTTTGCTGAGCAGTTCTTC.

This clonotype occurred many times. The chain links TRBV12-3 or TRBV12-4 to TRBJ2-5, with 14 bases identical to TRBD2. The CDR3 contains 17 residues. Trimming cost V 6 bases and J 4 bases; bases outside gene matches: 10. Here the CDR3 DNA reads TGTGCCAGCAGCCGACTAGCGGGAGGGCCAAATAGAGAGACCCAGTACTTC. Protein: CASSRLAGGPNRETQYF.

This clonotype was observed at least ten times. The V and J genes are TRBV5-1 and TRBJ2-5, with a tentative D call TRBD2 (6 bases). Germline CDR1 reads SGHRS; CDR2 reads YFSETQ. Trimming cost V 2 bases and J 5 bases, with 16 bases left between them. The CDR3 sequence is 15 residues long. CDR3 bases: TGCGCCAGCAGCTTCGTCGGGAGTGGACGGGAGACCCAGTACTTC. Translating gives CASSFVGSGRETQYF. Using reference TRBV5-1 and TRBJ2-5 for the parts outside the CDR3, the full variable domain is KAGVTQTPRYLIKTRGQQVTLSCSPISGHRSVSWYQQTPGQGLQFLFEYFSETQRNKGNFPGRFSGRQFSNSRSEMNVSTLELGDSALYLCASSFVGSGRETQYFGPGTRLLVL.

This clonotype was seen many times. The V and J genes are TRBV28 and TRBJ2-5; 7 bases match TRBD1. This CDR3 spans 13 amino acids. CDR1 MDHEN and CDR2 SYDVKM come from the germline V gene. Trimming took 5 bases from V and 5 from J; bases not matched to a gene: 5. The CDR3 sequence is CASSEGAWETQYF. The CDR3 DNA is TGTGCCAGCAGTGAGGGGGCCTGGGAGACCCAGTACTTC.

V is TRBV12-5 and J is TRBJ2-1; TRBD2 matches at 8 bases. With 2 bases clipped from V and 0 bases from J, the junction kept 12 bases outside the gene matches. The CDR3 is 19 amino acids. From germline, CDR1 is LGHNT and CDR2 FRNRAP. CDR3: CASGLPPWSGRLSYNEQFF. The CDR3 nucleotides read TGTGCTAGTGGTTTGCCTCCTTGGAGCGGGAGACTCTCCTACAATGAGCAGTTCTTC.

This clonotype has a count of ten or more. This chain links TRBV6-1 with TRBJ1-2, with D possibly being TRBD1 (5 bases). V was clipped by 1 base and J by 7 bases, with 10 bases between them. CDR3 length equals 13 residues. Per the germline V gene, CDR1 is MNHNS and CDR2 is SASEGT. CDR3 residues: CASSEGDYGGYTF. For the CDR3, the DNA is TGTGCCAGCAGTGAAGGGGACTACGGTGGCTACACCTTC.

There are many counts of this clonotype. This sequence joins TRBV7-9 and TRBJ2-3, with a tentative D call TRBD2 (5 bases). CDR1 is SEHNR and CDR2 is FQNEAQ in the germline V gene (reference sequence). V was trimmed by 8 bases and J by 4 bases, leaving 22 bases between them. The length of the CDR3 is 16 residues. The CDR3 reads CASCPSETDSADTQYF. The CDR3 DNA reads as TGTGCCAGCTGTCCATCCGAGACGGACTCAGCAGATACGCAGTATTTT.